This T cell receptor beta chain comes out of a study of shared clonotypes between healthy human individuals (dated by TCRdb to 2020 to 2021). For the study in its entirety: The cohort comprised a couple of women and a few men aged 18 to 49 years. To estimate repertoire size and how much clonotype sharing occurs between individuals, the study deeply sequenced the blood TCR repertoires of several healthy adults. Different laboratories and diverse techniques were used to prepare libraries and sequence TCR repertoires, to increase sequencing depth and limit assay-specific biases. Leukapheresis yielded between about 0.85 and 10 billion PBMCs per donor. The study at large found these results: Only blood was sampled, and tissue TCR repertoires likely differ from those in blood. Based on pairwise subsampling, the degree of clonotype sharing among donors was expected to be affected by sequencing depth. Because the study included a small number of donors, the genetic and exposure-history diversity represented was limited.

This clone was detected a few times. The antigen this receptor binds is unknown. Base quality data are lacking; no much larger clone is found one base away. The donors were healthy, HIV-negative adults with no recently reported acute infections or vaccinations. Every donor was a Caucasian adult residing in Nashville, Tennessee, USA. In the unsorted samples, around 81 million PBMCs were counted, and genomic DNA was extracted using the QIAamp DNA Blood Mini kit. After blood collection by leukapheresis, PBMCs were isolated using Ficoll-Histopaque density gradient centrifugation and then cryopreserved in the vapor phase of liquid nitrogen. Using the deep immunoSEQ assay, multiplex PCR amplified TCR CDR3 regions from genomic DNA. For each cell subset, the extracted genomic DNA was distributed evenly across all wells of several immunoSEQ 96-well plates, and each plate served as one replicate. For unsorted PBMC, around 300 ng of genomic DNA, equivalent to approximately 28,000 T cell genomes, went into each replicate PCR. Ten immunoSEQ deep assay plates were used to sequence unsorted PBMC genomic DNA. Purified libraries were measured with a Qubit 3.0 fluorometer, size-checked on a Bioanalyzer 2100, and measured again with the KAPA Library Quantification kit. Every immunoSEQ 96-well plate was sequenced on a dedicated single-read 150-cycle Illumina NextSeq 550 flow cell. Processing in the source paper ran as follows. Because only junctional sequences without quality scores were contained in the immunoSEQ output, filtering matching that applied to full-length reads could not be performed. To assign V/J genes and CDR3, sequences were annotated using PyIR, a Python wrapper for IgBLAST v1.9, with IMGT germline references. Any read was removed if the V/J assignment was weak (E-value above 1e-6), the CDR3 was missing, or the read contained stop codons, out-of-frame junctions, or ambiguous translated residues. V3J clonotypes were defined by identical inferred V gene, J gene, and CDR3 amino acid sequence. To compute the percentage overlap between repertoires, the number of shared unique clonotypes was divided by the size of the smaller repertoire. Richness of each repertoire was evaluated using RTK rarefaction, the Chao1 estimator, and Recon v2.1 estimates of unobserved clonotypes. TCRdb's version of the immuneACCESS table is confined to in-frame rearrangements and falls short of the full clone set. An unresolved V gene accounts for under half of the shortfall where checked; the remainder is of unknown origin. V, J and clone size were drawn from that table, and D and trimming were deduced from the DNA. The sample yields fewer than 500,000 clones; about 79% were counted once. The ten largest make up about 12% of the sample.

Reading from cysteine to phenylalanine, the CDR3 counts 15 amino acids. Only CDR3 DNA is held: 45 bases, read in frame from base 1. After removal of 5 bases from V and 7 bases from J, the junction retains 11 bases not matched to a gene. In the germline V gene (reference sequence), CDR1 corresponds to SEHNR and CDR2 to FQNEAQ. This sequence was found in a woman aged 40 to 49 in good health. Some clones in this sample may be carry-over from other donors' samples. Sequencing used PBMCs. The receptor chain draws on TRBV7-9 and TRBJ2-1, with 7 bases aligning to TRBD2. The CDR3 region has the sequence CASSQTSQRENEQFF. The sequenced DNA is TGTGCCAGCAGCCAAACCAGCCAGCGGGAAAATGAGCAGTTCTTC.